The rows below give T cell receptor beta chains drawn from one sample of a study of blood T cell repertoires in COVID-19. Clones were sequenced by immunoSEQ multiplex PCR, and TCRdb holds only the in-frame ones, with some missing. The sample shows about 300,000 clones, approximately 81% of them seen only once. The sample taken for sequencing was PBMCs or T cells enriched from blood (not recorded which). These receptors all come from a woman younger than 45 who had been exposed to COVID-19. CDR3s include the opening cysteine and the closing phenylalanine or tryptophan. A D gene is named only where the DNA matches it firmly. Clone size is given for some rows only: seen once, a few or many times, or a class if the clone is expanded.

d_call,v_call,j_call,clone_size,cdr3_nt,cdr3_aa
TRBD1,TRBV7-9,TRBJ1-6,-,TGTGCCAGCAGCTTAGAACAGGGGCTAGGATCACCCCTCCACTTT,CASSLEQGLGSPLHF
-,TRBV12-3/TRBV12-4,TRBJ2-7,once,TGTGCCAGCAGTTTTAGCGGCCCCTACGAGCAGTACTTC,CASSFSGPYEQYF
-,TRBV4-3,TRBJ1-1,-,TGCGCCAGCAGCCAAGGGGGGGGCTGGACTGAAGCTTTCTTT,CASSQGGGWTEAFF
-,TRBV7-2,TRBJ2-5,once,TGTGCCAGCAGCGCGAGGAGGCAAGAGACCCAGTACTTC,CASSARRQETQYF
TRBD2,TRBV6-5,TRBJ2-3,-,TGTGCCAGCAGTTACACAGCGGGGGCGGTAGATACGCAGTATTTT,CASSYTAGAVDTQYF
-,TRBV12-5,TRBJ2-7,few,TGTGCTAGTGCCCATGACTTCTCCTACGAGCAGTACTTC,CASAHDFSYEQYF
TRBD2,TRBV6-5,TRBJ2-3,-,TGTGCCAGCAGTTACTCTTCCCGGGGGGGCACAGATACGCAGTATTTT,CASSYSSRGGTDTQYF
TRBD2,TRBV3-1/TRBV3-2,TRBJ2-2,-,TGTGCCAGCAGCCAAGACCTTCTAGCGGGAGGGTACGGGGAGCTGTTTTTT,CASSQDLLAGGYGELFF
TRBD2,TRBV3-1/TRBV3-2,TRBJ2-1,-,TGTGCCAGCAGCCAAGAGGGGACTAGCGGGAGACAGTTCTTC,CASSQEGTSGRQFF
TRBD2,TRBV4-3,TRBJ2-3,-,TGCGCCAGCAGCCAAGCTACTAGCGGGGGGGCCGGGAATACGCAGTATTTT,CASSQATSGGAGNTQYF
-,TRBV13,TRBJ2-1,-,TGTGCCAGCAGCCCGACAGTAAGCTCCTACAATGAGCAGTTCTTC,CASSPTVSSYNEQFF
TRBD1,TRBV4-1,TRBJ1-5,-,TGCGCCAGCAGCTCCCGGGACAGTGGGTTTTTAAATCAGCCCCAGCATTTT,CASSSRDSGFLNQPQHF
-,TRBV5-8,TRBJ2-7,-,TGTGCCAGCAGCCCTTCCTACGAGCAGTACTTC,CASSPSYEQYF
-,TRBV29-1,TRBJ2-2,-,TGCAGCGTTGAAGGGAGGGGCAGGGGGAAAACGAACACCGGGGAGCTGTTTTTT,CSVEGRGRGKTNTGELFF
TRBD1,TRBV12-5,TRBJ2-2,-,TGTGCTAGTGGTTTGGACCGGGACAGGGGGCTGAACACCGGGGAGCTGTTTTTT,CASGLDRDRGLNTGELFF
TRBD2,TRBV5-4,TRBJ2-5,-,TGTGCCAGCAGCTCGGTCGGGGAGGGCCAAGAGACCCAGTACTTC,CASSSVGEGQETQYF
-,TRBV28,TRBJ1-5,-,TGTGCCAGCAGGCTCCCGGGTTATAGCAATCAGCCCCAGCATTTT,CASRLPGYSNQPQHF
TRBD1,TRBV6-5,TRBJ1-6,-,TGTGCCAGCAGTACAGGGGGCGGGGAACCCCTCCACTTT,CASSTGGGEPLHF
-,TRBV9,TRBJ1-2,-,TGTGCCAGCAGCGTAGGGGTAGGGGCTAGGAACTATGGCTACACCTTC,CASSVGVGARNYGYTF
-,TRBV7-8,TRBJ1-2,-,TGTGCCAGCAGCTTAAACGCAGGGTACTATGGCTACACCTTC,CASSLNAGYYGYTF
-,TRBV11-2,TRBJ2-7,-,TGTGCCAGCAGCGAGGGTGGGCAGTACTTC,CASSEGGQYF
-,TRBV19,TRBJ1-2,-,TGTGCCAGTAGTATGGCCCAGTTATATGGCTACACCTTC,CASSMAQLYGYTF
TRBD1,TRBV19,TRBJ2-3,-,TGTGCCTCTCAATTATCCGGGACAGGGATTCCAGATACGCAGTATTTT,CASQLSGTGIPDTQYF
-,TRBV29-1,TRBJ2-7,-,TGCAGCGTTTTATCGGCGGGCTTGAAAGAGCAGTACTTC,CSVLSAGLKEQYF
-,TRBV19,TRBJ2-7,-,TGTGCCAGTAGTATTAAGGGACAAGGGTCCTACGAGCAGTACTTC,CASSIKGQGSYEQYF
-,TRBV6-4,TRBJ1-2,once,TGTGCCAATACAGGGAACTATGGCTACACCTTC,CANTGNYGYTF
TRBD1,TRBV19,TRBJ1-1,-,TGTGCCAGTAGTTCGACCGACAGGGGGTGGGAGAACACTGAAGCTTTCTTT,CASSSTDRGWENTEAFF
TRBD1,TRBV28,TRBJ2-7,-,TGTGCCAGCAGTTTATCACAGGGGCTATCATACGAGCAGTACTTC,CASSLSQGLSYEQYF
-,TRBV28,TRBJ1-5,many,TGTGCCAGCATCTCAGGGCGTCGGGCGAATCAGCCCCAGCATTTT,CASISGRRANQPQHF
TRBD2,TRBV27,TRBJ2-2,-,TGTGCCAGCAGAGCGTCCGGGACTACTAACACCGGGGAGCTGTTTTTT,CASRASGTTNTGELFF
TRBD2,TRBV7-3,TRBJ2-2,-,TGTGCCAGCAGCCTCACCGGGACTAGCGGGAACACCGGGGAGCTGTTTTTT,CASSLTGTSGNTGELFF
-,TRBV9,TRBJ1-6,-,TGTGCCAGCAGCGGACCCGTCGCCAGTGGAGTTAGTTCACCCCTCCACTTT,CASSGPVASGVSSPLHF
TRBD1,TRBV28,TRBJ2-7,-,TGTGCCAGCAGTCCCTCCGACAGGGTCGGGGAGCAGTACTTC,CASSPSDRVGEQYF
-,TRBV5-1,TRBJ1-2,few,TGCGCCAGCAGCTTGGAACATTCACCCTATGGCTACACCTTC,CASSLEHSPYGYTF
-,TRBV2,TRBJ2-2,-,TGTGCCAGCAAAAGGGGGGGTTTCGCCGGGGAGCTGTTTTTT,CASKRGGFAGELFF
TRBD2,TRBV10-1,TRBJ2-5,-,TGCGCCAGCAGTGACGGGAGGTACCAAGAGACCCAGTACTTC,CASSDGRYQETQYF
-,TRBV30,TRBJ1-1,-,TGTGCCTGGAGTGTCGGGTGGAACACTGAAGCTTTCTTT,CAWSVGWNTEAFF
-,TRBV10-2,TRBJ2-1,many,TGCGCCAGCAGTGCTGTGGGGGGAGGAGATGAGCAGTTCTTC,CASSAVGGGDEQFF
TRBD1,TRBV5-4,TRBJ1-2,-,TGTGCCAGCAACTTGCTACAGGGGGCTTTCGACTATGGCTACACCTTC,CASNLLQGAFDYGYTF
TRBD1,TRBV5-1,TRBJ1-5,-,TGCGCCAGCAAAACAGGGGTTGCTGGTCAGCCCCAGCATTTT,CASKTGVAGQPQHF
TRBD1,TRBV5-1,TRBJ2-5,-,TGCGCCAGCGGAGAGACAGGGGCAAAGCGGACCCAGTACTTC,CASGETGAKRTQYF
TRBD1,TRBV4-2,TRBJ1-1,-,TGTGCCAGCAGCCAGGAGAGTACAGGGGGGGTTGGCACTGAAGCTTTCTTT,CASSQESTGGVGTEAFF
-,TRBV11-2,TRBJ1-1,-,TGTGCCAGCAGCTTATACTTTGGGAACACTGAAGCTTTCTTT,CASSLYFGNTEAFF
TRBD1,TRBV5-1,TRBJ1-2,-,TGCGCCAGCAGCTTGGGACAGGGATTAGATGGCTACACCTTC,CASSLGQGLDGYTF
TRBD2,TRBV5-8,TRBJ2-3,-,TGTGCCAGCAGCTTCCCATCACTAGCGGGGGGATTCACAGATACGCAGTATTTT,CASSFPSLAGGFTDTQYF
TRBD1,TRBV4-1,TRBJ1-2,-,TGCGCCAGCAGCCCGACAGGGACTAACTATGGCTACACCTTC,CASSPTGTNYGYTF
-,TRBV30,TRBJ2-3,-,TGTGCCTGGATGGGGGGGCTCAGCCGGCCCGCCGGAGATACGCAGTATTTT,CAWMGGLSRPAGDTQYF
TRBD1,TRBV4-1,TRBJ1-5,-,TGCGCCAGCAGCCAAGTGATTCGGGACAGGATGTCGCCCCAGCATTTT,CASSQVIRDRMSPQHF
TRBD2,TRBV14,TRBJ2-7,-,TGTGCCAGCAGCTCCCGAGGGGCGGGGGGCTCCTACGAGCAGTACTTC,CASSSRGAGGSYEQYF
-,TRBV28,TRBJ1-4,few,TGTGCCAGCAGTTCAGTCCAGCGTAATGAAAAACTGTTTTTT,CASSSVQRNEKLFF
TRBD2,TRBV27,TRBJ2-1,-,TGTGCCAGCAGCCCAAGGACTAGTATTCTCAATGAGCAGTTCTTC,CASSPRTSILNEQFF